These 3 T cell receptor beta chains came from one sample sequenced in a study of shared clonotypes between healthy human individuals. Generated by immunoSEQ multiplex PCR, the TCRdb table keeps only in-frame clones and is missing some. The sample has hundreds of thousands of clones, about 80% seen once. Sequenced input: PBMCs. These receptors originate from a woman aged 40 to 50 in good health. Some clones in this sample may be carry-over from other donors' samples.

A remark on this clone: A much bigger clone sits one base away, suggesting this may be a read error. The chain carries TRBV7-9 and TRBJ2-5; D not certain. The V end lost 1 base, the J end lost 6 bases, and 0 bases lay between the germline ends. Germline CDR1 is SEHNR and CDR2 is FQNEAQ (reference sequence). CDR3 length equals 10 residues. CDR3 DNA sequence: TGTGCCAGCAGCTTAGAGACCCAGTACTTC. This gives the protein CASSLETQYF. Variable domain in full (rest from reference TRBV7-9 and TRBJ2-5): DTGVSQNPRHKITKRGQNVTFRCDPISEHNRLYWYRQTLGQGPEFLTYFQNEAQLEKSRLLSDRFSAERPKGSFSTLEIQRTEQGDSAMYLCASSLETQYFGPGTRLLVL.

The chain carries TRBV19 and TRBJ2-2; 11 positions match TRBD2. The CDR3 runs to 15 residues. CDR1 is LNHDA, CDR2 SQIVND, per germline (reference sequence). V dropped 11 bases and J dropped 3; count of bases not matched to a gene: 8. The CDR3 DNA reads TGTGCCCCCAGCCCACTAGCGGGAGACACCGGGGAGCTGTTTTTT. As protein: CAPSPLAGDTGELFF.

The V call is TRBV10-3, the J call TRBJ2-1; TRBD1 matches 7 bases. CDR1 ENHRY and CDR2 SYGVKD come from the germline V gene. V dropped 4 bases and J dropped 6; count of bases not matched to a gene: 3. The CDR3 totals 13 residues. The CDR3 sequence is CAISVAGGNEQFF. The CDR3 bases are TGTGCCATCAGTGTAGCAGGGGGCAATGAGCAGTTCTTC.